The 32 T cell receptor beta chains presented below share a single source sample, sequenced in a study of CD8 T cells in ankylosing spondylitis. TCRdb called the 5' RACE reads again in MiXCR, with one record for every CDR3 protein. The repertoire includes under 300,000 distinct CDR3 sequences, over 9.5% of them detected once, and about 3% sits in the top ten. Material for sequencing was blood, either unsorted or a sorted T cell fraction (not recorded which). Source of these receptors: a male donor with ankylosing spondylitis or in good health (not recorded which).

The chain employs TRBV2 and TRBJ2-7; D unclear. The CDR3 consists of 12 residues. V lost 10 bases and J lost 2, with 12 bases in between. CDR1 and CDR2 from the germline V gene are SNHLY and FYNNEI. The CDR3 reads CATGPAAYEQYF. CDR3 in DNA: TGTGCCACTGGGCCAGCCGCCTACGAGCAGTACTTC.

Points on this clonotype: A much larger clone sits a single nucleotide away, making a read error possible. V usage is TRBV20-1 and J usage is TRBJ2-1; 7 bases match TRBD2. Germline CDR1 reads DFQATT; CDR2 reads SNEGSKA (reference sequence). The CDR3 runs to 15 residues. CDR3 amino acids: CSARVRVVGGNAQFF. The CDR3 bases are TGCAGTGCTAGAGTTCGGGTAGTGGGGGGGAATGCGCAGTTCTTC.

This clonotype was observed many times. The J gene is TRBJ1-5, the V gene TRBV7-2, with 10 positions matching TRBD1. V was clipped by 1 base and J by 5 bases; unmatched bases: 2. Germline-derived CDR1 and CDR2 are SGHTA and FQGNSA. The CDR3 length is 15 residues. CDR3 coding DNA: TGTGCCAGCAGCTTAGAGGGACAGGGGTATCAGCCCCAGCATTTT. Its translation: CASSLEGQGYQPQHF. Full variable domain (missing parts from reference TRBV7-2 and TRBJ1-5): GAGVSQSPSNKVTEKGKDVELRCDPISGHTALYWYRQSLGQGLEFLIYFQGNSAPDKSGLPSDRFSAERTGGSVSTLTIQRTQQEDSAVYLCASSLEGQGYQPQHFGDGTRLSIL.

This chain uses TRBV11-3 with TRBJ2-5; D gene ambiguous. V lost 5 bases, J lost 4 bases, and 8 bases lay in between. The CDR3 has 12 residues. Germline assignment: CDR1 SGHNT and CDR2 YENEEA. The CDR3: CASSAATETQYF. Here the CDR3 DNA reads TGTGCCAGCAGCGCGGCTACAGAGACCCAGTACTTC.

In this sample, this clonotype turned up many times. This sequence joins TRBV6-5 and TRBJ2-7; 8 bases are shared with TRBD1. From germline, CDR1 is MNHEY and CDR2 SVGAGI. The V segment lost 3 bases and the J segment 4 bases; nucleotides outside the gene matches: 8. CDR3 length equals 15 residues. CDR3 sequence reads: CASSYGPRTGYEQYF. CDR3 nucleotide sequence: TGTGCCAGCAGTTATGGCCCGAGGACAGGGTACGAGCAGTACTTC.

This chain links TRBV30 with TRBJ2-1; a possible D gene is TRBD2 (6 bases). V was shortened by 0 bases and J by 10 bases, with 19 bases between the two germline ends. Germline CDR1 GTSNPN, CDR2 SVGIG (reference sequence). The length of the CDR3 is 15 residues. For the CDR3, the DNA is TGTGCCTGGAGTGTAGGGTCCGGGGCTAGCGAAGAGCAGTTCTTC. Protein product: CAWSVGSGASEEQFF.

This clonotype showed up many times. The rearrangement uses TRBV10-3 and TRBJ1-3, with TRBD1 matching 7 bases. CDR3 length: 15 amino acids. The ends lost 6 bases at V and 0 bases at J; junction bases unmatched: 5. The germline V gene has CDR1 ENHRY and CDR2 SYGVKD. The CDR3 region is CAISRDSRSGNTIYF. In DNA form, the CDR3 reads TGTGCCATCAGCCGGGACAGCCGCTCTGGAAACACCATATATTTT.

This clonotype was observed many times. The chain employs TRBV6-2 or TRBV6-3 and TRBJ1-5; the D gene is possibly TRBD1 (6 bases). CDR1 is MNHEY, CDR2 SVGEGT, per germline. V dropped 2 bases and J dropped 3 bases, with 20 bases sitting between them. The CDR3 totals 18 residues. The CDR3 loop reads CASSYPGWGTKANQPQHF. The DNA for the CDR3 is TGTGCCAGCAGTTACCCCGGTTGGGGGACAAAAGCCAATCAGCCCCAGCATTTT.

V is TRBV6-5 and J is TRBJ2-3, with D tentatively TRBD1 or TRBD2 (5 bases each). CDR1 MNHEY and CDR2 SVGAGI come from the germline V gene. The CDR3 spans 14 residues. The V end lost 2 bases, the J end lost 5 bases, and 11 bases lay between the germline ends. For the CDR3, the DNA is TGTGCCAGCAGTTACGGACCGAGGGGAGATACGCAGTATTTT. Encoded protein: CASSYGPRGDTQYF.

V usage is TRBV6-5 and J usage is TRBJ2-6; TRBD2 might be the D (5 bases). Germline CDR1 and CDR2: MNHEY and SVGAGI. Trimming removed 0 bases at V and 5 bases at J, with 14 bases between. This CDR3 comprises 17 residues. The CDR3 sequence is CASSYSKDGVRANVLTF. The CDR3 DNA follows: TGTGCCAGCAGTTACTCGAAAGACGGGGTGAGGGCCAACGTCCTGACTTTC.

At least ten counts were recorded for this clonotype. The J gene is TRBJ2-3, the V gene TRBV6-4; D is ambiguous. Deletions cut 0 bases from V and 2 bases from J, with 9 bases between. The CDR3 runs 15 residues. Germline values: CDR1 MRHNA, CDR2 SNTAGT. CDR3 DNA: TGTGCCAGCAGTGACTCCGGCTTCTACACAGATACGCAGTATTTT. It specifies CASSDSGFYTDTQYF.

Points on this clonotype: A much larger clone lies one base from this, so it may be a read error. The chain carries TRBV7-9 and TRBJ1-1; no firm D call. Germline CDR1 SEHNR, CDR2 FQNEAQ (reference sequence). The CDR3 totals 14 residues. CDR3 coding DNA: TGTGCCGGCAGCCCGCGGATAATGAACACTGAAGCTTTCTTT. Protein: CAGSPRIMNTEAFF.

This clonotype was seen only a few times. The genes are TRBV4-1 and TRBJ1-1; D is possibly TRBD1 (6 bases). This CDR3 has 16 amino acids. Germline loops: CDR1 MGHRA, CDR2 YSYEKL. Trimming left V 3 bases short and J 0 bases short, with 14 bases between. The CDR3 nucleotides read TGCGCCAGCAGCCATATGGGCAGGGGAGTGAACACTGAAGCTTTCTTT. It is translated as CASSHMGRGVNTEAFF.

The sample holds many counts of this clonotype. This rearrangement joins TRBV20-1 to TRBJ2-2; D perhaps matches TRBD2 (5 bases). V lost 6 bases, J lost 4 bases, and 15 bases lay in between. CDR1 is DFQATT, CDR2 SNEGSKA, per germline (reference sequence). The CDR3 spans 14 residues. This chain's CDR3 is CSASPGRFTGELFF. CDR3 nucleotide sequence: TGCAGTGCCAGCCCGGGAAGGTTCACCGGGGAGCTGTTTTTT.

A few counts support this clonotype. This chain links TRBV20-1 with TRBJ2-5, with 10 bases identical to TRBD2. Germline CDR1 DFQATT, CDR2 SNEGSKA (reference sequence). The ends lost 0 bases at V and 0 bases at J; junction bases unmatched: 7. This CDR3 is 17 amino acids long. In DNA form, the CDR3 reads TGCAGTGCTAGAGATCCCTCGACTAGCGGGTACCAAGAGACCCAGTACTTC. It translates to CSARDPSTSGYQETQYF.

There are a few counts of this clonotype. V usage is TRBV20-1 and J usage is TRBJ1-1; a weak D match, TRBD1 (5 bases). Trimming pared 3 bases from V and 5 bases from J, leaving 22 bases between. Germline CDR1 and CDR2: DFQATT and SNEGSKA (reference sequence). The CDR3 sequence is 16 residues long. The CDR3 spells CSASRQGGAPRTEAFF. Written as DNA, the CDR3 is TGCAGTGCTAGCCGGCAGGGTGGGGCCCCGAGGACTGAAGCTTTCTTT.

The V and J genes are TRBV6-2 or TRBV6-3 and TRBJ2-2, with 8 positions matching TRBD2. Germline loops: CDR1 MNHEY, CDR2 SVGEGT. With 6 bases clipped from V and 4 bases from J, the junction kept 7 bases outside the gene matches. This CDR3 spans 15 amino acids. The CDR3 sequence: CASSPAGVATGELFF. The CDR3 bases are TGTGCCAGCAGCCCAGCGGGAGTGGCCACCGGGGAGCTGTTTTTT.

Concerning this clonotype itself: At one end, the junction sequence differs from germline, possibly due to a read error. V usage is TRBV28 and J usage is TRBJ2-1; D is tentatively TRBD1 or TRBD2 (6 bases each). The CDR3 sequence is 15 residues long. The germline gives CDR1 MDHEN, CDR2 SYDVKM. The CDR3: CVSSFPGDIYNEQFF. The CDR3 region has the DNA TGTGTCAGCAGTTTCCCGGGGGACATCTACAATGAGCAGTTCTTC.

The gene calls are TRBV3-1 and TRBJ1-1, with a tentative D call TRBD1 (5 bases). The V end was cut by 4 bases, the J end by 4 bases, with 19 bases between. This CDR3 spans 16 amino acids. CDR1 is LGHDT, CDR2 YNNKEL, per germline (reference sequence). CDR3 coding DNA: TGTGCCAGCAGCCCCATGGTAGGGGCTTATGGCACTGAAGCTTTCTTT. Translation gives CASSPMVGAYGTEAFF.

This clonotype was observed many times. V gene TRBV4-1 combines with J gene TRBJ2-7; D unresolved. Germline V gene sequence: CDR1 MGHRA, CDR2 YSYEKL. Between the trimmed V and J ends, which lost 4 bases and 6 bases, there was a span of 19 bases. The CDR3 consists of 15 residues. The CDR3 DNA follows: TGCGCCAGCAGCCCCCAAGTTCGCCCTAGTGCCGAGCAGTACTTC. Residues: CASSPQVRPSAEQYF.

This clonotype has ten or more counts. The CDR3 here is CAVRQAPQDIQYF. The CDR3 region has the DNA TGTGCCGTCAGGCAGGCGCCCCAGGACATTCAGTACTTC. The J gene is TRBJ2-4, the V gene TRBV6-1; no clear D. CDR3 length equals 13 residues. Germline V CDR1 and CDR2: MNHNS, SASEGT. V shed 11 bases and J shed 8 bases, with 19 bases lying between them.

The chain recombines TRBV7-9 with TRBJ2-3; D might be TRBD1 or TRBD2, each matching 5 bases. V was trimmed by 6 bases and J by 0 bases, leaving 16 bases between them. This CDR3 contains 16 residues. Germline V gene sequence: CDR1 SEHNR, CDR2 FQNEAQ (reference sequence). This CDR3 is CASRQGTVPSTDTQYF. The CDR3 DNA is TGTGCCAGCAGGCAAGGGACCGTCCCTAGCACAGATACGCAGTATTTT.

The chain uses TRBV2 and TRBJ2-5; 7 bases fit TRBD1. This CDR3 comprises 14 residues. V gave up 6 bases and J gave up 0 bases; unmatched junction bases: 4. Per germline, CDR1 SNHLY and CDR2 FYNNEI. CDR3 sequence (DNA): TGTGCCAGCAGCCAGGACAGGAACCAAGAGACCCAGTACTTC. It is translated as CASSQDRNQETQYF.

This clonotype was seen ten or more times. The chain uses TRBV12-3 or TRBV12-4 and TRBJ2-5; D might be TRBD2 (7 bases). This CDR3 region has 14 residues. V shed 3 bases and J shed 7 bases, with 15 bases lying between them. The CDR3 coding sequence is TGTGCCAGCAGTTTCCTACGGGGGGCCGGGACCCAGTACTTC. It is translated as CASSFLRGAGTQYF.

This clonotype showed up just a few times. This chain links TRBV27 with TRBJ1-4; no firm D call. Germline V gene lookup returns CDR1 MNHEY and CDR2 SMNVEV (reference sequence). This CDR3 is built from 15 residues. The V gene lost 6 bases and the J gene lost 2 bases, with 13 bases spanning the gap. CDR3 residues: CASREGMGTNEKLFF. The CDR3 region has the DNA TGTGCCAGCAGAGAGGGAATGGGGACTAATGAAAAACTGTTTTTT.

This clonotype came up many times. This sequence joins TRBV6-1 and TRBJ1-6; D possibly corresponds to TRBD1 (5 bases). Trimming pared 8 bases from V and 7 bases from J, leaving 12 bases between. Germline CDR1 reads MNHNS; CDR2 reads SASEGT. CDR3 length: 13 amino acids. The CDR3 loop reads CASGRDANSPLHF. The CDR3 nucleotides are TGTGCCAGCGGTCGGGACGCAAATTCACCCCTCCACTTT.

This clonotype was seen at least ten times. The gene calls are TRBV7-9 and TRBJ2-2; D possibly uses TRBD1 or TRBD2 (5 bases each). The CDR3 totals 13 residues. V was cut by 8 bases and J by 6 bases, with 13 bases left in between. Germline V gene lookup returns CDR1 SEHNR and CDR2 FQNEAQ (reference sequence). The CDR3 is CASAYRGAGELFF. The CDR3 DNA reads as TGTGCCAGCGCCTACCGAGGGGCCGGGGAGCTGTTTTTT.

This clonotype was recorded at least ten times. In DNA, the CDR3 is TGTGCCAGCAGCCCCCGAATTGGGACTAGCGGGAGGAGAACCGGGGAGCTGTTTTTT. Translating it yields CASSPRIGTSGRRTGELFF. This sequence joins TRBV3-1 and TRBJ2-2, with 15 bases matching TRBD2. Per the germline V gene, CDR1 is LGHDT and CDR2 is YNNKEL (reference sequence). This CDR3 is 19 amino acids long. V lost 4 bases and J lost 5; bases outside the gene matches: 11.

In its sample, this clonotype was seen many times. The genes are TRBV7-2 and TRBJ2-5; D is unclear. This CDR3 has 14 amino acids. V dropped 1 base and J dropped 7 bases, with 13 bases sitting between them. Per germline, CDR1 SGHTA and CDR2 FQGNSA. Here the CDR3 DNA reads TGTGCCAGCAGCTTAGAACCAGGTTTGGTGACCCAGTACTTC. Amino acids: CASSLEPGLVTQYF.

This clonotype was detected ten times or more. The V call is TRBV5-1, the J call TRBJ2-6; TRBD2 agrees at 8 bases. Germline lookup yields CDR1 SGHRS and CDR2 YFSETQ. This CDR3 region has 15 residues. V lost 5 bases and J lost 3; bases outside the gene matches: 4. The chain's CDR3 is CASRLAGGGANVLTF. The CDR3 DNA follows: TGCGCCAGCAGGCTTGCGGGGGGTGGGGCCAACGTCCTGACTTTC. The variable domain in full, completed from reference TRBV5-1 and TRBJ2-6, reads KAGVTQTPRYLIKTRGQQVTLSCSPISGHRSVSWYQQTPGQGLQFLFEYFSETQRNKGNFPGRFSGRQFSNSRSEMNVSTLELGDSALYLCASRLAGGGANVLTFGAGSRLTVL.

The V gene is TRBV7-6, the J gene TRBJ2-7; no reliable D call. Trimming stripped 1 base from V and 5 bases from J, with 9 bases between. This CDR3 spans 13 amino acids. Germline V gene lookup returns CDR1 SGHVS and CDR2 FNYEAQ. CDR3 sequence: CASSLEPADEQYF. CDR3 in DNA: TGTGCCAGCAGCTTAGAACCCGCTGACGAGCAGTACTTC. The full variable domain, rest sourced from reference TRBV7-6 and TRBJ2-7, is GAGVSQSPRYKVTKRGQDVALRCDPISGHVSLYWYRQALGQGPEFLTYFNYEAQQDKSGLPNDRFSAERPEGSISTLTIQRTEQRDSAMYRCASSLEPADEQYFGPGTRLTVT.

The chain recombines TRBV5-4 with TRBJ2-4; 7 positions agree with TRBD1. Trimming at V came to 2 bases and at J to 4 bases, leaving 3 bases not matched to a gene. The CDR3 contains 14 residues. Per the germline V gene, CDR1 is SGHNT and CDR2 is YYREEE (reference sequence). CDR3 nucleotides: TGTGCCAGCAGCTTAGGGGGACAGAAAAACATTCAGTACTTC. Protein: CASSLGGQKNIQYF. The full variable domain, with the rest looked up from reference TRBV5-4 and TRBJ2-4, is ETGVTQSPTHLIKTRGQQVTLRCSSQSGHNTVSWYQQALGQGPQFIFQYYREEENGRGNFPPRFSGLQFPNYSSELNVNALELDDSALYLCASSLGGQKNIQYFGAGTRLSVL.